This T cell receptor beta chain came from a study of metastatic and nonmetastatic thyroid tumors. TCRdb reanalyzed the PCR reads via MiXCR. The profile covers under 20,000 clones, with about 15% appearing a single time and under 20% taken by the ten largest. Among the patients, none had received any treatment before thyroid surgery. The sample holds a few counts of this clone. The CDR3 covers 15 residues. V lost 2 bases and J lost 6, with 16 bases in between. The germline CDR1 and CDR2 sequences are MNHNS and SASEGT. Sequencing was performed on blood. The chain employs TRBV6-1 and TRBJ1-2; the D is unclear. The receptor's source is a male donor with papillary thyroid cancer or a benign thyroid nodule (not recorded which). Some clones in this sample may be carry-over from other donors' samples. The CDR3 loop reads CASSENPTVGDGYTF. In DNA form, the CDR3 reads TGTGCCAGCAGTGAAAATCCGACGGTCGGGGATGGCTACACCTTC.